This TCR beta chain was identified during a study of regulatory and conventional T cells in breast cancer. TCRdb analysed the PCR reads with MiXCR anew, one entry per CDR3 protein. The sample has roughly 10,000 distinct CDR3 sequences; about a third are singletons. Trimming at V came to 4 bases and at J to 4 bases, leaving 8 bases not matched to a gene. This CDR3 region has 16 residues. Per the germline V gene, CDR1 is SGHKS and CDR2 is YYEKEE (reference sequence). Material for sequencing was conventional T cells from blood. This clonotype was obtained from a male donor in good health. This chain uses TRBV5-5 with TRBJ2-5, with 12 bases aligning to TRBD2. The CDR3 nucleotides are TGTGCCAGCAGCCAAAGGCTAGCGGGGGGGCTAGAGACCCAGTACTTC. Translation gives CASSQRLAGGLETQYF. The full variable domain, with the rest looked up from reference TRBV5-5 and TRBJ2-5, is DAGVTQSPTHLIKTRGQQVTLRCSPISGHKSVSWYQQVLGQGPQFIFQYYEKEERGRGNFPDRFSARQFPNYSSELNVNALLLGDSALYLCASSQRLAGGLETQYFGPGTRLLVL.